The 20 T cell receptor beta chains in this list originate from one sample, sequenced in a study of blood T cell repertoires in COVID-19. Generated by immunoSEQ multiplex PCR, the TCRdb table keeps only in-frame clones and is missing some. The table includes about 160,000 clones, 75% to 90% detected once. The sample comprised peripheral blood. These receptors came from a woman of 80 years or more with active or convalescent COVID-19.

Regarding this clone: At one end, the junction sequence differs from germline, possibly due to a read error. The chain combines TRBV7-2 with TRBJ1-3; unclear D gene. The CDR3 contains 16 residues. Germline CDR1 reads SGHTA; CDR2 reads FQGNSA. CDR3 sequence: CASTLSQAYSGNTIYF. CDR3 nucleotides: TGTGCCAGCACCTTATCCCAGGCCTACTCTGGAAACACCATATATTTT.

The rearrangement links TRBV19 to TRBJ2-1; 8 nucleotides align to TRBD2. J was trimmed by 2 bases and V by 4 bases; bases with no gene match: 4. Germline CDR1 is LNHDA and CDR2 is SQIVND (reference sequence). This CDR3 contains 15 residues. CDR3 loop: CASSRVAGTYNEQFF. CDR3 in DNA: TGTGCCAGTAGTAGGGTAGCGGGGACCTACAATGAGCAGTTCTTC.

This chain joins TRBV6-5 and TRBJ2-7; weak D call: TRBD2 (6 bases). The CDR3 is 14 amino acids. The V gene's germline CDR1 is MNHEY and CDR2 SVGAGI. V shed 5 bases and J shed 4 bases, with 15 bases lying between them. CDR3 DNA sequence: TGTGCCAGCAGTATAGGGACTGCCACATACGAGCAGTACTTC. Its translation is CASSIGTATYEQYF.

V is TRBV18 and J is TRBJ2-2; TRBD2 agrees at 13 bases. The V segment lost 1 base and the J segment 6 bases; nucleotides outside the gene matches: 2. This CDR3 has 16 amino acids. Germline CDR1 and CDR2: KGHSH and LQKENI. This chain's CDR3 is CASSPRLAGGAGELFF. In DNA, the CDR3 is TGTGCCAGCTCACCACGACTAGCGGGGGGCGCCGGGGAGCTGTTTTTT.

V is TRBV24-1 and J is TRBJ2-1; 9 nucleotides line up with TRBD2. Germline V CDR1 and CDR2: KGHDR, SFDVKD. The CDR3 totals 17 residues. With V trimmed by 5 bases and J by 12 bases, 19 bases remained unmatched. The DNA for the CDR3 is TGTGCCACCAGTGCCTCTGGCGGGGGGGCTCGCTCTGGGGTGCAGTTCTTC. This gives the protein CATSASGGGARSGVQFF.

The genes are TRBV5-1 and TRBJ2-5; TRBD2 matches at 14 bases. The V gene's germline CDR1 is SGHRS and CDR2 YFSETQ. Unmatched junction bases numbered 8, after V lost 2 bases and J lost 2 bases. This CDR3 has 18 residues. This chain's CDR3 is CASSFGTSGGPLQETQYF. Written as DNA, the CDR3 is TGCGCCAGCAGCTTTGGGACTAGCGGGGGCCCCCTTCAAGAGACCCAGTACTTC.

The chain has TRBV9 and TRBJ1-3; D unclear. Per germline, CDR1 SGDLS and CDR2 YYNGEE. There are 15 residues in the CDR3. Trimming took 4 bases from V and 4 from J, leaving 15 bases between them. The CDR3, as DNA: TGTGCCAGCAGCTCCGAGGTCCCGGGGGGAAACACCATATATTTT. It is translated as CASSSEVPGGNTIYF.

The V and J genes are TRBV29-1 and TRBJ2-2, with 9 bases aligning to TRBD1. Trimming cost V 4 bases and J 1 base; bases outside gene matches: 1. The CDR3 is 14 residues long. Germline V gives CDR1 SQVTM, CDR2 ANQGSEA. The CDR3 nucleotides are TGCAGCGTTGGACAGGGGGGGAACACCGGGGAGCTGTTTTTT. Amino acid sequence: CSVGQGGNTGELFF.

The genes are TRBV2 and TRBJ2-5, with D tentatively TRBD2 (5 bases). The CDR3 has 16 residues. Trimming shortened V by 2 bases and J by 3 bases, and 16 bases separated the two germline ends. Germline V CDR1 and CDR2: SNHLY, FYNNEI. CDR3 sequence (DNA): TGTGCCAGCAGTGAAAGCGGCAGCGGTCGAAAAGAGACCCAGTACTTC. This sequence encodes CASSESGSGRKETQYF.

Here the CDR3 reads CATPTGQGAGGELFF. DNA of the CDR3: TGCGCCACCCCGACGGGACAGGGGGCGGGCGGGGAGCTGTTTTTT. The chain employs TRBV5-1 and TRBJ2-2; TRBD1 matches 12 bases. The CDR3 spans 15 residues. V lost 9 bases to trimming and J lost 7 bases; unmatched junction nucleotides: 10. In germline, CDR1 is SGHRS, CDR2 YFSETQ. Variable domain in full (rest from reference TRBV5-1 and TRBJ2-2): KAGVTQTPRYLIKTRGQQVTLSCSPISGHRSVSWYQQTPGQGLQFLFEYFSETQRNKGNFPGRFSGRQFSNSRSEMNVSTLELGDSALYLCATPTGQGAGGELFFGEGSRLTVL.

The CDR3 is CASSVDTGNSPLHF. For the CDR3, the DNA is TGTGCCAGCAGCGTAGATACGGGGAATTCACCCCTCCACTTT. The chain joins TRBV9 to TRBJ1-6; no reliable D call. The CDR3 is 14 residues long. Trimming pared 0 bases from V and 7 bases from J, leaving 8 bases between. Germline values: CDR1 SGDLS, CDR2 YYNGEE.

The chain uses TRBV6-5 and TRBJ2-2; 10 bases line up with TRBD1. Germline V gene sequence: CDR1 MNHEY, CDR2 SVGAGI. V dropped 4 bases and J dropped 12; count of bases not matched to a gene: 8. The CDR3 totals 14 residues. CDR3 sequence reads: CASSLTGGRGQLFF. The CDR3 nucleotides read TGTGCCAGCAGTTTGACAGGGGGCCGAGGGCAGCTGTTTTTT.

The rearrangement joins TRBV6-2 or TRBV6-3 to TRBJ1-5; no clear D gene. CDR3 size: 13 residues. The germline CDR1 and CDR2 sequences are MNHEY and SVGEGT. Trimming took off 6 bases at V and 2 bases at J, with 8 bases between the two ends. In DNA form, the CDR3 reads TGTGCCAGCAGCCGTTCGGGCAATCAGCCCCAGCATTTT. It encodes CASSRSGNQPQHF.

This sequence joins TRBV29-1 and TRBJ1-2; D not resolved. V was trimmed by 4 bases and J by 7 bases, leaving 7 bases between them. The germline gives CDR1 SQVTM, CDR2 ANQGSEA. The CDR3 loop spans 10 amino acids. The CDR3: CSVGGGGYTF. In DNA form, the CDR3 reads TGCAGCGTTGGAGGAGGTGGCTACACCTTC.

The chain recombines TRBV20-1 with TRBJ2-5, with 9 bases that match TRBD1. Germline CDR1 reads DFQATT; CDR2 reads SNEGSKA (reference sequence). Trimming removed 8 bases from V and 5 bases from J; junction bases left unmatched: 3. The CDR3 has 11 amino acids. The CDR3 nucleotides are TGCAGTCTGACAGGGGGGGAGACCCAGTACTTC. This translates into CSLTGGETQYF.

The chain has TRBV2 and TRBJ1-1; no clear D. Germline-derived CDR1 and CDR2 are SNHLY and FYNNEI. Trimming removed 2 bases at V and 8 bases at J, with 12 bases between. The CDR3 has 13 amino acids. The CDR3, as DNA: TGTGCCAGCAGTGAACAGGCTACTTCCGAAGCTTTCTTT. Amino acid sequence: CASSEQATSEAFF.

The chain is built from TRBV30 and TRBJ2-3; D might be TRBD2 (5 bases). This CDR3 spans 14 amino acids. Deletions cut 0 bases from V and 6 bases from J, with 13 bases between. Per germline, CDR1 GTSNPN and CDR2 SVGIG (reference sequence). The CDR3 reads CAWSVLAGADTQYF. The DNA for the CDR3 is TGTGCCTGGAGTGTACTGGCGGGTGCCGATACGCAGTATTTT.

The chain joins TRBV7-2 to TRBJ1-2; a weak D match, TRBD1 (5 bases). The germline V gene encodes CDR1 SGHTA and CDR2 FQGNSA. The germline V and J ends were trimmed by 3 bases and 3 bases, with 11 bases remaining between them. The CDR3 length is 14 residues. The CDR3 is CASSFPRADYGYTF. The CDR3 DNA sequence: TGTGCCAGCAGCTTTCCCAGGGCTGACTATGGCTACACCTTC.

There are a few counts of this clone. V gene TRBV3-1 (or the pseudogene TRBV3-2) combines with J gene TRBJ1-5; D is ambiguous. The CDR3 runs 14 residues. Germline loops: CDR1 LGHDT, CDR2 YNNKEL (reference sequence). V was trimmed by 0 bases and J by 4 bases, leaving 7 bases between them. The CDR3 DNA follows: TGTGCCAGCAGCCAAGATCCCAGGAATCAGCCCCAGCATTTT. As protein: CASSQDPRNQPQHF.

This clone was recorded only once. The germline gene is not matched at one end of the junction; a read error may be the cause. The chain uses TRBV7-7 and TRBJ2-3, with a possible D match to TRBD1 (5 bases). There are 13 residues in the CDR3. Germline V gene data show CDR1 as SSHAT and CDR2 as FNYEAQ (reference sequence). CDR3 bases: TGTGCTAGCAGCTTAGACCAGGGAGATACGCAGTATTTT. This gives the protein CASSLDQGDTQYF.